These T cell receptor beta chains were read from a single sample in a study of blood T cells in healthy people across ages. TCRdb reprocessed the 5' RACE reads with MiXCR, giving one entry per CDR3 protein. The sample carries hundreds of thousands of distinct CDR3 sequences, roughly 25% recorded once. These sequences were also reported in another study, on T cells of mothers and their children.

The source material was blood. The receptor set was obtained from a boy between 10 and 17 years old in good health. Both conserved end residues are trimmed from each CDR3.

cdr3_aa,v_call,j_call
ASSTDLNTGELF,TRBV5-1,TRBJ2-2
SASSAGQGSGNTIY,TRBV20-1,TRBJ1-3
SVEDLWGEDTDTQY,TRBV29-1,TRBJ2-3
ASSLAGGKTTYEQY,TRBV11-2,NA
ASSPSRGANEKLF,TRBV14,TRBJ1-4
ASSFFREETQY,TRBV27,TRBJ2-5
SIWEQNEKLF,TRBV29-1,TRBJ1-4
ASSFPNSETQY,TRBV6-2/TRBV6-3,NA
AGSPPVAVANTQH,TRBV18,NA
ASSLGGADYNEQF,TRBV5-5,TRBJ2-1
ASSAGGLTSGYEQY,TRBV7-9,NA
ASSPRFGEGSYNEQF,TRBV6-1,TRBJ2-1
ASSIGTVGGEKLF,TRBV13,TRBJ1-4